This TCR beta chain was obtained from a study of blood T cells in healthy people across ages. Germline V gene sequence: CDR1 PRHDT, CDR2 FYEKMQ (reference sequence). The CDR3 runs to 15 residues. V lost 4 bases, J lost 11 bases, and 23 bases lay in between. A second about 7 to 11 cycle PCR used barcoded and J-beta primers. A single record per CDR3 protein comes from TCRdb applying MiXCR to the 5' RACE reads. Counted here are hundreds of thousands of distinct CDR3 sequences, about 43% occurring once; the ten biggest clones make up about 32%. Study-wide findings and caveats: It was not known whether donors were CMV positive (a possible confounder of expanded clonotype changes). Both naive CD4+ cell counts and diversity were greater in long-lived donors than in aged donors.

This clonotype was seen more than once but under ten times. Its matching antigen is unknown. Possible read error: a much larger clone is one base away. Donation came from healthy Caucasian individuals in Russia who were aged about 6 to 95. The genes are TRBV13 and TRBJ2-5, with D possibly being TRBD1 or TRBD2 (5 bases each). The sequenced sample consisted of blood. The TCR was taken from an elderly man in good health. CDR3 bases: TGTGCCAGCAGCTCCCGAGACTGGGGGTTGAATGAGCAGTACTTC. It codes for CASSSRDWGLNEQYF.